This TCR beta chain appears in the sequencing data of a study of CD8 T cells in Susac syndrome. Controls comprised healthy donors matched for age and sex. When the RNA was reverse transcribed, random hexamers were used with an input of roughly 0.45 to 1 ug. Multiplex PCR with immunoSEQ amplified the TCR beta CDR3 across 54 Vbeta and 13 Jbeta. TCRdb redid the calling of the immunoSEQ multiplex PCR reads with MiXCR, one entry per CDR3 protein. The sample holds about 26,000 distinct CDR3 sequences, roughly 94% seen once. Per the germline V gene, CDR1 is SEHNR and CDR2 is FQNEAQ (reference sequence). The ends were cut back, 5 bases at V and 6 bases at J, with 17 bases in the middle. CDR3 length equals 15 residues.

The TCR was taken from a human donor in good health. Sequenced material: CD8+ T cells from PBMCs. V usage is TRBV7-9 and J usage is TRBJ2-1, with D possibly TRBD2 on 5 matching bases. This chain's CDR3 is CASSLYITGVNEQFF. The CDR3 bases are TGTGCCAGCAGCCTATATATCACCGGGGTCAATGAGCAGTTCTTC. Looking up the rest from reference TRBV7-9 and TRBJ2-1 gives the full variable domain: DTGVSQNPRHKITKRGQNVTFRCDPISEHNRLYWYRQTLGQGPEFLTYFQNEAQLEKSRLLSDRFSAERPKGSFSTLEIQRTEQGDSAMYLCASSLYITGVNEQFFGPGTRLTVL.